The T cell receptor beta chain under discussion was sequenced for a study of blood T cell repertoires in COVID-19. Study at large: PBMCs, B-cell-depleted T cells, or T cells provided the cDNA or gDNA that made up the material.

This clone was recorded a few times. The assay was immunoSEQ multiplex PCR, and TCRdb's table has in-frame clones only and misses some. The sample records approximately 120,000 clones, approximately 87% being singletons. The CDR3 consists of 15 residues. Per the germline V gene, CDR1 is GTSNPN and CDR2 is SVGIG (reference sequence). The V segment lost 3 bases and the J segment 5 bases; nucleotides outside the gene matches: 8. This TCR was recovered from a woman aged 50 to 60 with acute or convalescent COVID-19. Sequenced sample: peripheral blood. The chain employs TRBV30 and TRBJ1-5; TRBD1 aligns across 9 bases. This CDR3 is CAWRKGGQGHQPQHF. In DNA, the CDR3 is TGTGCCTGGAGGAAAGGGGGACAGGGACATCAGCCCCAGCATTTT.